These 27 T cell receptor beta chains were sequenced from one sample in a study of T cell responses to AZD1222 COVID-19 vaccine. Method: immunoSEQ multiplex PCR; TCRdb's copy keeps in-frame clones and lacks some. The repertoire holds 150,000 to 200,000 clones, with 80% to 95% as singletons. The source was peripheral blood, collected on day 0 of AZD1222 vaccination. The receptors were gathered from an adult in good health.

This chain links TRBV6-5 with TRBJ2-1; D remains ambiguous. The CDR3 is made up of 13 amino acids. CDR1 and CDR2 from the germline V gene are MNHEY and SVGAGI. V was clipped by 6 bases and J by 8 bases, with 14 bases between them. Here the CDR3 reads CASSHTRVHEQFF. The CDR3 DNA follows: TGTGCCAGCAGCCATACTCGAGTCCATGAGCAGTTCTTC.

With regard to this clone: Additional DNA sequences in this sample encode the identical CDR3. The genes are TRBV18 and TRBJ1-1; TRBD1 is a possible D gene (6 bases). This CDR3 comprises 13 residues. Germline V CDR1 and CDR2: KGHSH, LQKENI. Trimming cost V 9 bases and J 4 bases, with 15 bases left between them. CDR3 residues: CASRAGVSTEAFF. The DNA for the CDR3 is TGTGCCAGTAGAGCAGGGGTGTCCACTGAAGCTTTCTTT.

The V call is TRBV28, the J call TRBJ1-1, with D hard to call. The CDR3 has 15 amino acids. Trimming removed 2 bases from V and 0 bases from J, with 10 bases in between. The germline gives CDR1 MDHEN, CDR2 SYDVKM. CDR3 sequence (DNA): TGTGCCAGCAGTTTACCCAGCAGTATGAACACTGAAGCTTTCTTT. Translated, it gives CASSLPSSMNTEAFF.

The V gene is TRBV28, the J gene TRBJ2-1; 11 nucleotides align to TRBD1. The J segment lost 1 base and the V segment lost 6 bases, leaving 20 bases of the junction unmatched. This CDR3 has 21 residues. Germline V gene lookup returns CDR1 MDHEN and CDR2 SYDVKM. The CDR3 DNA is TGTGCCAGCAGGGGCTGGGACAGGGGGTCTGGATTCTTTAGATCCTACAATGAGCAGTTCTTC. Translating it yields CASRGWDRGSGFFRSYNEQFF.

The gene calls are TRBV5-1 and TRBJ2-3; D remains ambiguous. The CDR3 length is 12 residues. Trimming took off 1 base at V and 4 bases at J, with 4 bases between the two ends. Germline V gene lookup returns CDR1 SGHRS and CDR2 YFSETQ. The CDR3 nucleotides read TGCGCCAGCAGCTTGATAGCAGATACGCAGTATTTT. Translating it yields CASSLIADTQYF.

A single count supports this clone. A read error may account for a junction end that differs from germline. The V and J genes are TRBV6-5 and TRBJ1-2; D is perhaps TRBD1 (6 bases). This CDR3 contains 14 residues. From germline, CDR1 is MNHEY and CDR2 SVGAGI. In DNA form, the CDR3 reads TGTGCCAGCAGTGACTCGGGGGCAGGATATGGCTACACCTTC. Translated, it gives CASSDSGAGYGYTF.

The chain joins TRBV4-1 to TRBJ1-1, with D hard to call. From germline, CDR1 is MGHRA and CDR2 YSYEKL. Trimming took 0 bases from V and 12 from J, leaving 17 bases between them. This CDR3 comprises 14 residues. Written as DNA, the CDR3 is TGCGCCAGCAGCCAAGACTGGGTGACGGCGTTACCTTTCTTT. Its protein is CASSQDWVTALPFF.

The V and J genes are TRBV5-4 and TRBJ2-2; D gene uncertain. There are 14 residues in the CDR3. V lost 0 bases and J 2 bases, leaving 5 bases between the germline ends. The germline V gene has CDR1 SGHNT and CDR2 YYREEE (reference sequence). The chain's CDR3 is CASSLDSNTGELFF. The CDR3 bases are TGTGCCAGCAGCTTGGACAGCAACACCGGGGAGCTGTTTTTT.

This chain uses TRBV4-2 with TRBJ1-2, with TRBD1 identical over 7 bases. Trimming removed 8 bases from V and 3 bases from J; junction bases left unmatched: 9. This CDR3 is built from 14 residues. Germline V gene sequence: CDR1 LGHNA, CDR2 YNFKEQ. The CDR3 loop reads CASHEGGADYGYTF. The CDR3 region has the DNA TGTGCCAGCCATGAAGGGGGCGCGGACTATGGCTACACCTTC.

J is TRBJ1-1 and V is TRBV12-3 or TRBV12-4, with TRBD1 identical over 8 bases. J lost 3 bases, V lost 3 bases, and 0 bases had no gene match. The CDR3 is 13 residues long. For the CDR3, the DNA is TGTGCCAGCAGTTTGACAGGGGACACTGAAGCTTTCTTT. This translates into CASSLTGDTEAFF.

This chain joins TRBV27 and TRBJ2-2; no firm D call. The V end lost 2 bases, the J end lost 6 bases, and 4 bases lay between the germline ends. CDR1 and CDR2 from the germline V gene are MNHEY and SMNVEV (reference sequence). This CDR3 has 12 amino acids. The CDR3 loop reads CASSLRSGELFF. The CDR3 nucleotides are TGTGCCAGCAGTTTAAGGTCCGGGGAGCTGTTTTTT.

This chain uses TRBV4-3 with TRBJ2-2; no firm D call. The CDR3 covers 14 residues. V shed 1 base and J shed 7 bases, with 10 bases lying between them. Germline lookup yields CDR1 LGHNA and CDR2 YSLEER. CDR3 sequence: CASSQGFGDGELFF. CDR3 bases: TGCGCCAGCAGCCAAGGGTTTGGGGACGGGGAGCTGTTTTTT.

The CDR3 DNA is TGTGCCAGCAGCCAAGAAATGACAGGGGGTATCTATGGCTACACCTTC. Residues: CASSQEMTGGIYGYTF. The rearrangement joins TRBV3-1 (or the pseudogene TRBV3-2) to TRBJ1-2; 9 bases are a match to TRBD1. Per germline, CDR1 LGHDT and CDR2 YNNKEL (reference sequence). The junction had 6 bases not matched to a gene; V was cut back by 0 bases and J by 4 bases. The CDR3 sequence is 16 residues long.

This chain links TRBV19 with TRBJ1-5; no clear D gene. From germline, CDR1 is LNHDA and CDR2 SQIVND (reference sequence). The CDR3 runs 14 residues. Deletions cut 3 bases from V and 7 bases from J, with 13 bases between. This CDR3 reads CASSITTSRQPQHF. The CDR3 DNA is TGTGCCAGTAGTATTACGACATCCCGACAGCCCCAGCATTTT.

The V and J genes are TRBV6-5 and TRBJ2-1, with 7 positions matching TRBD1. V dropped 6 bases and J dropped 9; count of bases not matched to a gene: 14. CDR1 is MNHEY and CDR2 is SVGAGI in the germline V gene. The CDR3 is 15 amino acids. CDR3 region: CASRPKMTGWSEQFF. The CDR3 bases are TGTGCCAGCAGACCAAAGATGACAGGGTGGAGTGAGCAGTTCTTC.

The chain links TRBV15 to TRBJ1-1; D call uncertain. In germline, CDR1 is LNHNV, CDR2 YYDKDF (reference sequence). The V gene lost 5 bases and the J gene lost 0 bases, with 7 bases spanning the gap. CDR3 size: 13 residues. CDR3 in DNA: TGTGCCACCAGCCACGACATGAACACTGAAGCTTTCTTT. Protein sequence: CATSHDMNTEAFF.

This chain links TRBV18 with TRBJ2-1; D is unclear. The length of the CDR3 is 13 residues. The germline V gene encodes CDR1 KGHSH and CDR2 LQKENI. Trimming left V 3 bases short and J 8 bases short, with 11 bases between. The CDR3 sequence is CASSPAQEDEQFF. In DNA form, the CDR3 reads TGTGCCAGCTCACCGGCTCAAGAGGATGAGCAGTTCTTC. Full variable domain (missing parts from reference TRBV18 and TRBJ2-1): NAGVMQNPRHLVRRRGQEARLRCSPMKGHSHVYWYRQLPEEGLKFMVYLQKENIIDESGMPKERFSAEFPKEGPSILRIQQVVRGDSAAYFCASSPAQEDEQFFGPGTRLTVL.

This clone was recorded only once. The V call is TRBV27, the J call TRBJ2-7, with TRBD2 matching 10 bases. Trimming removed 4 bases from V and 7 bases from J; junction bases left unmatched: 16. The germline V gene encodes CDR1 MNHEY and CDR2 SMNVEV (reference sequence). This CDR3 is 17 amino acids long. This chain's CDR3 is CASSSSGRASLSFEQYF. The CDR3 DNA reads TGTGCCAGCAGTTCCAGCGGGAGGGCCTCTCTTTCGTTTGAGCAGTACTTC.

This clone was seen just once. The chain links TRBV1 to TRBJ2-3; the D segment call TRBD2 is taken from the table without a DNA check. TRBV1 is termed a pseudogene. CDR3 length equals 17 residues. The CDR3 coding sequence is TGCACCAGCAGCTCACTTTGGGGCGGCGGGGAGGGAGATACGCAGTATTTT. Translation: CTSSSLWGGGEGDTQYF.

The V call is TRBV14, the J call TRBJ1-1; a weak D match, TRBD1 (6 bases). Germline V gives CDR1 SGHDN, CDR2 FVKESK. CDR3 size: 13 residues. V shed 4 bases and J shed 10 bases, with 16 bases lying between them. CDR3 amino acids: CASSLGGRTGAFF. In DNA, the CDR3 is TGTGCCAGCAGCCTTGGGGGCCGAACAGGAGCTTTCTTT.

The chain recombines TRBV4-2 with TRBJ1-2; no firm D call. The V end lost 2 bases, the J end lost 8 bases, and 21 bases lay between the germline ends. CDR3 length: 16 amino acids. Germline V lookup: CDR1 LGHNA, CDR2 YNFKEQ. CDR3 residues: CASSQHLRSGSAGYTF. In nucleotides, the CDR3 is TGTGCCAGCAGCCAACATCTTCGAAGCGGTAGTGCCGGCTACACCTTC.

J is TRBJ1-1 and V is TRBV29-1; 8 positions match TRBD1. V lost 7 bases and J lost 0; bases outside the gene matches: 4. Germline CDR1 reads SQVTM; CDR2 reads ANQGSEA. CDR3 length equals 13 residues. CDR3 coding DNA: TGCAGCGCCCCGACAGGGGTGAACACTGAAGCTTTCTTT. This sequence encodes CSAPTGVNTEAFF.

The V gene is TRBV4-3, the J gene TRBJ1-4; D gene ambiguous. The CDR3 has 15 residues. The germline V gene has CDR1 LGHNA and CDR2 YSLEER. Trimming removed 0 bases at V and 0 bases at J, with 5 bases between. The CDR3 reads CASSQDRATNEKLFF. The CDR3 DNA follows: TGCGCCAGCAGCCAAGATCGGGCAACTAATGAAAAACTGTTTTTT.

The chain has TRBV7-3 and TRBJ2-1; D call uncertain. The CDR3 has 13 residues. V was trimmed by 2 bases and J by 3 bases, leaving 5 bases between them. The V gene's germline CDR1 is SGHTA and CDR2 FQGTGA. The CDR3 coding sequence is TGTGCCAGCAGCTTAGAGGTCTACAATGAGCAGTTCTTC. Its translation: CASSLEVYNEQFF. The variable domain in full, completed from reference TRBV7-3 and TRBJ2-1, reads GAGVSQTPSNKVTEKGKYVELRCDPISGHTALYWYRQSLGQGPEFLIYFQGTGAADDSGLPNDRFFAVRPEGSVSTLKIQRTERGDSAVYLCASSLEVYNEQFFGPGTRLTVL.

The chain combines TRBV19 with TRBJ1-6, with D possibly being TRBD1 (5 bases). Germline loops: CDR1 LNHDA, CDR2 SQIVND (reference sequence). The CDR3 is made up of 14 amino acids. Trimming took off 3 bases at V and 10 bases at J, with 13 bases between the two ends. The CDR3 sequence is CASSIGGEGSPLHF. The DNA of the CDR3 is TGTGCCAGTAGTATTGGAGGGGAGGGATCACCCCTCCACTTT.

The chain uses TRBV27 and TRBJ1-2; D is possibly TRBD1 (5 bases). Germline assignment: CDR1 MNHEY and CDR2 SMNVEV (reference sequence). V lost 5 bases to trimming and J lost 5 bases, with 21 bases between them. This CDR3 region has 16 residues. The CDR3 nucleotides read TGTGCCAGCAGTCCGCTTGGTGGGGGTTCTAGTTATGGCTACACCTTC. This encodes CASSPLGGGSSYGYTF.

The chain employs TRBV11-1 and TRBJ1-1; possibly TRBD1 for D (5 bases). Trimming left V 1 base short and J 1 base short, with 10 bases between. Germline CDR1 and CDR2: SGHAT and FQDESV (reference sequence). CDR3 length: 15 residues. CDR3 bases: TGTGCCAGCAGCTTAGGGACAAGGACGAACACTGAAGCTTTCTTT. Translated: CASSLGTRTNTEAFF.